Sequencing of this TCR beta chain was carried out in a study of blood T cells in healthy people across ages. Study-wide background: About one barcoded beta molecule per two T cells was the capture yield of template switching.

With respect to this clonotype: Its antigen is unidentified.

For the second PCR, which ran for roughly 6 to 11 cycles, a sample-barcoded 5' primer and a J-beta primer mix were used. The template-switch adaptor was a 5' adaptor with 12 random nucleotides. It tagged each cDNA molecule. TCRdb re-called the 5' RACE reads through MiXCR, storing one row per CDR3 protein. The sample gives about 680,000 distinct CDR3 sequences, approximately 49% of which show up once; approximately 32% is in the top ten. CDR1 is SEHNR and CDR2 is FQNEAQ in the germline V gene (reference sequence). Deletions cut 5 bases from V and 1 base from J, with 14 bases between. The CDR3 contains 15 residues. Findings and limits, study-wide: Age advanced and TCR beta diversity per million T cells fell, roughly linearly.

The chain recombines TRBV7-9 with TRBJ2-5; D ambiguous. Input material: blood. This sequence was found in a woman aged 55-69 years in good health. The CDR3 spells CASSMPLDTQETQYF. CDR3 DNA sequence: TGTGCCAGCAGCATGCCTCTTGACACCCAAGAGACCCAGTACTTC.